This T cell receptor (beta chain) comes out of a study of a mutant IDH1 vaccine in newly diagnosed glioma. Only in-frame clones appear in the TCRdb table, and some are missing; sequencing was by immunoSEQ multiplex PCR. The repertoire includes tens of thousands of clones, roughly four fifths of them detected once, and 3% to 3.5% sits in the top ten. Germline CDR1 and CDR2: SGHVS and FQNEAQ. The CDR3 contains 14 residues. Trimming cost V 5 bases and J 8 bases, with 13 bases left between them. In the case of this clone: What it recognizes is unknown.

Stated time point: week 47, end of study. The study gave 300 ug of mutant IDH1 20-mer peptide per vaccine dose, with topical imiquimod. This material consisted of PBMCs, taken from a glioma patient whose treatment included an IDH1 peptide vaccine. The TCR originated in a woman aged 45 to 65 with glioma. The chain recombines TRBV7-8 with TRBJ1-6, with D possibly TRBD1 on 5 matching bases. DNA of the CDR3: TGTGCCAGCAGCGACCGGGGCCCGGATTCACCCCTCCACTTT. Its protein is CASSDRGPDSPLHF. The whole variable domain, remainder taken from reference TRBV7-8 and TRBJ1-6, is GAGVSQSPRYKVAKRGQDVALRCDPISGHVSLFWYQQALGQGPEFLTYFQNEAQLDKSGLPSDRFFAERPEGSVSTLKIQRTQQEDSAVYLCASSDRGPDSPLHFGNGTRLTVT.